Listed below are T cell receptor beta chains from one sample, sequenced in a study of CD8 T cells in Susac syndrome. TCRdb analysed the immunoSEQ multiplex PCR reads with MiXCR anew, one entry per CDR3 protein. The repertoire holds 150,000 or so distinct CDR3 sequences, with 85% to 95% as singletons. The sequenced material came from CD4+ T cells from PBMCs. All receptors come from a human donor with Susac syndrome. CDR3s include the opening cysteine and the closing phenylalanine or tryptophan. A D gene is named only where the DNA matches it firmly. Clone size appears in some rows only: once, few, many, or a class for an expanded clone.

TRBJ2-7,-,-,TRBV25-1,TGTGCCAGCAGTTGGGGAATGCATATGACCTCCTACGAGCAGTACTTC,CASSWGMHMTSYEQYF
TRBJ1-2,-,-,TRBV20-1,TGCAGTGCTAGATTTACAGGGAAGATGGGGTATGGCTACACCTTC,CSARFTGKMGYGYTF
TRBJ2-5,-,-,TRBV30,TGTGCCTGGAGTGTAAGGGGCCCAGAGACCCAGTACTTC,CAWSVRGPETQYF
TRBJ2-4,-,-,TRBV29-1,TGCAGCGTCGCCGGGACCCAGGGACCGGGTAACATTCAGTACTTC,CSVAGTQGPGNIQYF
TRBJ1-3,-,-,TRBV9,TGTGCCAGCAGCGTAGTGGGAGGCTCTGAAAACACCATATATTTT,CASSVVGGSENTIYF
TRBJ1-5,-,-,TRBV20-1,TGCAGTGCTAGAGGACAAAACAATCAGCCCCAGCATTTT,CSARGQNNQPQHF
TRBJ1-5,-,-,TRBV20-1,TGCAGTGTTAATGGCGGTCCCGCGGGGCCCCAGCATTTT,CSVNGGPAGPQHF
TRBJ1-4,-,-,TRBV20-1,TGCAGTGCTAGAGAGGCCCGGGGGGAGGAAAAACTGTTTTTT,CSAREARGEEKLFF
TRBJ1-2,-,-,TRBV12-3/TRBV12-4,TGTGCCAGCAGCCGGGGTTACTATGGCTACACCTTC,CASSRGYYGYTF
TRBJ2-4,-,-,TRBV30,TGTGCCTGGAGCCCGGGAGACCGGGACATTCAGTACTTC,CAWSPGDRDIQYF
TRBJ1-2,-,-,TRBV5-4,TGTGCCAGCAGCGTGCTCGGACAGATCACTAACTATGGCTACACCTTC,CASSVLGQITNYGYTF
TRBJ2-3,-,-,TRBV23-1,TGCGCCAGAGGTTATTATCCAGATACGCAGTATTTT,CARGYYPDTQYF
TRBJ2-1,-,-,TRBV2,TGTGCCAGCAGGTCTAGCGCGGCGGAGCAGTTCTTC,CASRSSAAEQFF
TRBJ2-7,-,-,TRBV20-1,TGCAGTGCTAGAGATAGTAGAGGGGGCGAGCAGTACTTC,CSARDSRGGEQYF
TRBJ1-1,-,-,TRBV5-1,TGCGCCAGCAGCGCCCGGACACTGAACACTGAAGCTTTCTTT,CASSARTLNTEAFF
TRBJ2-5,-,-,TRBV2,TGTGCCAGCCTGACATCTCCCCAAGAAGAGACCCAGTACTTC,CASLTSPQEETQYF
TRBJ1-4,-,-,TRBV4-1,TGCGCCAGCAGCCAGCCAGGTGGAACTAATGAAAAACTGTTTTTT,CASSQPGGTNEKLFF
TRBJ1-1,-,-,TRBV12-3/TRBV12-4,TGTGCCAGCAGTCAAGGGGTTCCCACTGAAGCTTTCTTT,CASSQGVPTEAFF
TRBJ1-1,once,-,TRBV30,TGTGCCCTAGGGTACGGGCCAAGCCGTCCCCTCACTGAAGCTTTCTTT,CALGYGPSRPLTEAFF
TRBJ2-1,once,TRBD1,TRBV24-1,TGTGCCACCAGTGATTGGGACAGGCCATACAATGAGCAGTTCTTC,CATSDWDRPYNEQFF
TRBJ2-1,-,-,TRBV5-1,TGCGCCAGCACCAGAACCCCGGACTCATCTTCCTACAATGAGCAGTTCTTC,CASTRTPDSSSYNEQFF
TRBJ2-3,-,-,TRBV9,TGTGCCAGCAGCGCGGGTCAACTAAGCACAGATACGCAGTATTTT,CASSAGQLSTDTQYF
TRBJ2-6,-,-,TRBV18,TGTGCCAGCTCACCGATCCTCGGTCCCTCTGGGGCCAACGTCCTGACTTTC,CASSPILGPSGANVLTF
TRBJ2-3,-,TRBD2,TRBV30,TGTGCCTCGAAGGGACTACGGGCTACAGATACGCAGTATTTT,CASKGLRATDTQYF
TRBJ2-7,once,-,TRBV30,TGTGCCTGGGGAAGACCCGGCAGGGACGAGCAGTACTTC,CAWGRPGRDEQYF
TRBJ2-5,-,TRBD1,TRBV5-4,TGTGCCAGCAGCTCGGACAGGGGGTCGGAGACCCAGTACTTC,CASSSDRGSETQYF
TRBJ2-3,-,-,TRBV5-1,TGCGCCAGCGCCGCGTCTAGCACAGATACGCAGTATTTT,CASAASSTDTQYF
TRBJ2-7,-,-,TRBV9,TGTGCCAGCAGCCCTCAGGACGGCAGATCCTACGAGCAGTACTTC,CASSPQDGRSYEQYF
TRBJ1-1,-,TRBD1,TRBV18,TGTGCCAGCTCACCTGCGACAGGGGTCACTGAAGCTTTCTTT,CASSPATGVTEAFF
TRBJ1-2,once,-,TRBV14,TGTGCCAGCAGCCAAGAATGGGCGCCCCCTGGGGGCTACACCTTC,CASSQEWAPPGGYTF
TRBJ2-1,-,TRBD2,TRBV20-1,TGCAGTGCCTCACGCACCCTAGCTCGGGCGGGAGGGTATAATGAGCAGTTCTTC,CSASRTLARAGGYNEQFF
TRBJ1-1,once,-,TRBV30,TGTGCCTGGAGTTTCTGGGGCACTGAAGCTTTCTTT,CAWSFWGTEAFF
TRBJ2-3,once,TRBD2,TRBV28,TGTGCCAGCGGGAGCGGGGGGGTCCCAGATACGCAGTATTTT,CASGSGGVPDTQYF
TRBJ2-1,-,-,TRBV21-1,TGTGCCAGCACCCCGGGCTCCTACAATGAGCAGTTCTTC,CASTPGSYNEQFF
TRBJ2-6,-,TRBD1,TRBV20-1,TGCAGTGCTAGAGATCACAGGGGCGGGGCCAACGTCCTGACTTTC,CSARDHRGGANVLTF
TRBJ1-2,-,TRBD1,TRBV20-1,TGCAGTGCCCCGAAGGACAGGGGGCTCGGCTATGGCTACACCTTC,CSAPKDRGLGYGYTF
TRBJ2-4,-,-,TRBV29-1,TGCAGCGTTGCAGTAGCCAAAAACATTCAGTACTTC,CSVAVAKNIQYF
TRBJ2-7,-,-,TRBV20-1,TGCAGTGTTGGGGGGAGATCCTACGAGCAGTACTTC,CSVGGRSYEQYF
TRBJ2-1,-,-,TRBV7-2,TGTGCCAGCAGCCCCCCAGGACTCTTCTCTCCGTTCTTC,CASSPPGLFSPFF
TRBJ1-6,-,-,TRBV6-5,TGTGCCAGCAGTTACTCGTACCGCTCCGGCAATTCACCCCTCCACTTT,CASSYSYRSGNSPLHF
TRBJ2-4,-,-,TRBV4-1,TGCGCCAGCAGGGAGGGGGGACGCCCGAAAAACATTCAGTACTTC,CASREGGRPKNIQYF
TRBJ2-2,-,TRBD1,TRBV9,TGTGCCAGCAGCGTAGAACCCGGACAGGGGGGCACCGGGGAGCTGTTTTTT,CASSVEPGQGGTGELFF
TRBJ2-7,once,-,TRBV11-2,TGTGCCAGCAGCCGGCTAGCTACCTACCAGTCCGAGCAGTACTTC,CASSRLATYQSEQYF
TRBJ1-6,-,-,TRBV6-5,TGTGCCAGTTCCGGGGGGAATTCACCCCTCCACTTT,CASSGGNSPLHF